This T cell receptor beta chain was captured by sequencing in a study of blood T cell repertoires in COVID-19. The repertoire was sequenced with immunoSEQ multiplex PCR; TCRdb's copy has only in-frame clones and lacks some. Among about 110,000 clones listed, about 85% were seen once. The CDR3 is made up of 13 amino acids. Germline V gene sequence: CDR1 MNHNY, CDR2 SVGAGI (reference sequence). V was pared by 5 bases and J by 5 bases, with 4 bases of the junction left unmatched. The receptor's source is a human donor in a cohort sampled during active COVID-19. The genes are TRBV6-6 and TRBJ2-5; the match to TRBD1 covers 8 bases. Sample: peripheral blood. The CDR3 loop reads CASSRNRGETQYF. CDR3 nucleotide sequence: TGTGCCAGCAGTCGAAACAGGGGGGAGACCCAGTACTTC.